Presented here are 2 T cell receptor delta chains from one specimen sequenced in a study of gamma-delta chains in newborns, infants, children. TCRdb used CATT to re-call clones from the reads. Of about 2,400 delta-chain clones in the sample, 8.5% to 10% were seen once. Sample: blood. The receptor source for this set is a child who was a newborn, infant or young child, either healthy, febrile or measles-vaccinated (not recorded which).

By its share, this clone is medium-sized. This same CDR3 is encoded by further DNA sequences in the sample. V is TRDV2 and J is TRDJ1, with TRDD3 matching 10 bases. Trimming at V came to 7 bases and at J to 9 bases, leaving 28 bases not matched to a gene. The CDR3 is 19 amino acids. CDR1 GEAIGNYY and CDR2 EKD come from the germline V gene. For the CDR3, the DNA is TGTGCCTGCCGCCCCCTTCCTTCGACCCCACTGGGGGATTATTTCGAACTCATCTTT. This translates into CACRPLPSTPLGDYFELIF.

The chain uses TRDV3 and TRDJ1, with D tentatively TRDD2 (5 bases). The V gene lost 5 bases and the J gene lost 0 bases, with 22 bases spanning the gap. CDR1 is TVYSNPD and CDR2 is GDNSRS in the germline V gene (reference sequence). The CDR3 is 16 residues long. The chain's CDR3 is CAQLPPTGGYTDKLIF. CDR3 DNA sequence: TGTGCCCAACTTCCCCCGACGGGAGGGTACACCGATAAACTCATCTTT.